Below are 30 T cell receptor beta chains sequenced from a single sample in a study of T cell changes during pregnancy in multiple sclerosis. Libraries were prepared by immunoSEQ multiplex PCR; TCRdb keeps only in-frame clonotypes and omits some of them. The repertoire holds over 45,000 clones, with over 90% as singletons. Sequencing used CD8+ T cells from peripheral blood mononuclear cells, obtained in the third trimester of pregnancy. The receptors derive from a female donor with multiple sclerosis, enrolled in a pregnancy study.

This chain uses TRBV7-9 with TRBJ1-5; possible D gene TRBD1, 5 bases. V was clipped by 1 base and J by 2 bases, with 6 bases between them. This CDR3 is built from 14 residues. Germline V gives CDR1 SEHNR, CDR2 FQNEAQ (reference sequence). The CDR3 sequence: CASSLEQGNQPQHF. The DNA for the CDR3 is TGTGCCAGCAGCTTAGAACAGGGCAATCAGCCCCAGCATTTT.

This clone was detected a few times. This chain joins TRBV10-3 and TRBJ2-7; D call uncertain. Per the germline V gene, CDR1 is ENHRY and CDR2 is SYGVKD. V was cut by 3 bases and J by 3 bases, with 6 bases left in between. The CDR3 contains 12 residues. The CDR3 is CAISDASYEQYF. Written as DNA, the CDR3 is TGTGCCATCAGTGACGCGAGCTACGAGCAGTACTTC.

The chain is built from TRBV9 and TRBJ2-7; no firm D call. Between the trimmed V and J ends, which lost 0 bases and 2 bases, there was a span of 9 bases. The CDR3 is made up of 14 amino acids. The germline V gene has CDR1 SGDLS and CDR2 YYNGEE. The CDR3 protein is CASSVDRDTYEQYF. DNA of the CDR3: TGTGCCAGCAGCGTAGATAGAGATACCTACGAGCAGTACTTC.

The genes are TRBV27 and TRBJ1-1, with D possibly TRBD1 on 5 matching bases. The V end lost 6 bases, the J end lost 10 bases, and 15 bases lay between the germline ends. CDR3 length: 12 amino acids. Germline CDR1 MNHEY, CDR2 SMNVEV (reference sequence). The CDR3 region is CASRPRGGRAFF. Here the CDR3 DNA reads TGTGCCAGCAGGCCGAGGGGAGGGCGAGCTTTCTTT.

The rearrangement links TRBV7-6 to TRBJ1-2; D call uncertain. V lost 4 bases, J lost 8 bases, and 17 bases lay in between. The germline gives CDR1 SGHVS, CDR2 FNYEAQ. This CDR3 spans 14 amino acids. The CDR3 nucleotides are TGTGCCAGCAGCTCGAGGGTCTCCTTTGAAGGCTACACCTTC. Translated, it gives CASSSRVSFEGYTF. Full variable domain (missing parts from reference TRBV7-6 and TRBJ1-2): GAGVSQSPRYKVTKRGQDVALRCDPISGHVSLYWYRQALGQGPEFLTYFNYEAQQDKSGLPNDRFSAERPEGSISTLTIQRTEQRDSAMYRCASSSRVSFEGYTFGSGTRLTVV.

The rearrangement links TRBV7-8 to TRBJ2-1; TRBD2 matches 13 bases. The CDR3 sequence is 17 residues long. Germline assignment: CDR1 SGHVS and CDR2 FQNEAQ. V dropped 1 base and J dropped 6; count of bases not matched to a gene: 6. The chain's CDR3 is CASSLGTTSGRANEQFF. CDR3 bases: TGTGCCAGCAGCTTAGGGACTACTAGCGGGAGGGCCAATGAGCAGTTCTTC.

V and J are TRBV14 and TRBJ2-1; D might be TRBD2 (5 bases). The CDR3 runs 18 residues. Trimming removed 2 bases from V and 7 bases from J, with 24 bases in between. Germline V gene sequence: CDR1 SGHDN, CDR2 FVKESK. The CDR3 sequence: CASSQHWRIASTLNEQFF. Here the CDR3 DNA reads TGTGCCAGCAGCCAACATTGGAGGATCGCTTCGACCCTGAATGAGCAGTTCTTC.

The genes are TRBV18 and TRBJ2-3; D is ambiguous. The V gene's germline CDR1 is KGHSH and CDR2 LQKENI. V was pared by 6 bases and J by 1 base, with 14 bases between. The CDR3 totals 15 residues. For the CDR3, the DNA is TGTGCCAGCTCCTTGGAGTCCTCCGGCACAGATACGCAGTATTTT. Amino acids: CASSLESSGTDTQYF.

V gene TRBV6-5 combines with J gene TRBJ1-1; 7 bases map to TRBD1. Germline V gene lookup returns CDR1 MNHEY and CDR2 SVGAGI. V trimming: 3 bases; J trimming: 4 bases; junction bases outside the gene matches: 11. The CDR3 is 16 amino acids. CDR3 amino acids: CASSYSLTGAGTEAFF. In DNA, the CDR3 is TGTGCCAGCAGTTATTCCCTCACAGGGGCCGGCACTGAAGCTTTCTTT.

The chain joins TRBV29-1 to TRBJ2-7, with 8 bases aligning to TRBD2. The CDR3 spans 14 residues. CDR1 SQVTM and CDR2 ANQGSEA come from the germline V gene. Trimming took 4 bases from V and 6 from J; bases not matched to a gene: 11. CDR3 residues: CSVGRAGVASEQYF. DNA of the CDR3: TGCAGCGTTGGACGAGCGGGAGTGGCGTCCGAGCAGTACTTC.

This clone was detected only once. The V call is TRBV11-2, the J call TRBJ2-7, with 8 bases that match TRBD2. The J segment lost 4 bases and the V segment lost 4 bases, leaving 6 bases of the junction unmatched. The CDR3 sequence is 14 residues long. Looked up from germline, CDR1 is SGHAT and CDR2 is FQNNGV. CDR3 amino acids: CASSWGLVMYEQYF. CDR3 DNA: TGTGCCAGCAGCTGGGGACTAGTCATGTACGAGCAGTACTTC.

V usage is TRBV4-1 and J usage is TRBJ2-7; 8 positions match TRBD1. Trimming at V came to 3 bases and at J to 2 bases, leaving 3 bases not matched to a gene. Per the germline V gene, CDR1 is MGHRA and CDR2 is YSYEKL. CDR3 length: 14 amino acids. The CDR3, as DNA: TGCGCCAGCAGCCACGACAGGGGCCCCTACGAGCAGTACTTC. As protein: CASSHDRGPYEQYF.

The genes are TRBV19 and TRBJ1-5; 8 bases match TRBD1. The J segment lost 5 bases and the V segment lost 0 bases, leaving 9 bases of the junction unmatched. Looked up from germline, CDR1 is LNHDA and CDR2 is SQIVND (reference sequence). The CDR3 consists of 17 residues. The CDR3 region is CASSIERRPGGYQPQHF. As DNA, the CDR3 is TGTGCCAGTAGTATAGAAAGACGGCCAGGGGGCTATCAGCCCCAGCATTTT.

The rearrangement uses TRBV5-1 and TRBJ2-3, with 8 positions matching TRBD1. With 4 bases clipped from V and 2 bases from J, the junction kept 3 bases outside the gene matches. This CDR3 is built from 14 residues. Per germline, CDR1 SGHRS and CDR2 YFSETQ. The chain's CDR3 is CASSVDRATDTQYF. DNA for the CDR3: TGCGCCAGCAGCGTGGACAGGGCCACAGATACGCAGTATTTT.

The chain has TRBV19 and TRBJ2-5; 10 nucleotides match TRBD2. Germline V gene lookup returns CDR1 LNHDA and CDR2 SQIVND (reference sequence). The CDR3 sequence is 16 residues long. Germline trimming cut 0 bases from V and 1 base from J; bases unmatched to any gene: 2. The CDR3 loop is CASSIELAGTQETQYF. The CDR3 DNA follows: TGTGCCAGTAGTATAGAACTAGCGGGGACCCAAGAGACCCAGTACTTC.

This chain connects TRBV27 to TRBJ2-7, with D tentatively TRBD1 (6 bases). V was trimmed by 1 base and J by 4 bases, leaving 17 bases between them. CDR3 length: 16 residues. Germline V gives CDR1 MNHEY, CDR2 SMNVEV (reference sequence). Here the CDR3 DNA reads TGTGCCAGCAGTTTATGGCCACAGGGCCCTTTATACGAGCAGTACTTC. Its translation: CASSLWPQGPLYEQYF.

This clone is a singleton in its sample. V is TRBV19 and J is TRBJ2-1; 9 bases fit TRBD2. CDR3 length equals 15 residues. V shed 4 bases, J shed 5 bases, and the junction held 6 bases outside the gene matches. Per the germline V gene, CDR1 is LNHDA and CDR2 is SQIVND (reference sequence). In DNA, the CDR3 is TGTGCCAGTAGTACCCGGCTAGCGGGAAACAATGAGCAGTTCTTC. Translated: CASSTRLAGNNEQFF.

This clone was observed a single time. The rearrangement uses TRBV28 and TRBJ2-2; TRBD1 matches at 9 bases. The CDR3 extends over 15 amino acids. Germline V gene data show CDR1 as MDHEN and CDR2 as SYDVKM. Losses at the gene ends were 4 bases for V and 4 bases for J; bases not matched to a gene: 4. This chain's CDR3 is CASSSRTGVTGELFF. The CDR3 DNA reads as TGTGCCAGCAGTTCCCGGACAGGGGTCACCGGGGAGCTGTTTTTT.

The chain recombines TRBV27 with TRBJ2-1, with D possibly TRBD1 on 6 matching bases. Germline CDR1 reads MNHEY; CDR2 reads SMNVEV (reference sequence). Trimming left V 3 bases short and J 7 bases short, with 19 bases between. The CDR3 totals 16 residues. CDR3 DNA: TGTGCCAGCAGTTTTCTAGGGGGTCCTGGCGGGAATGAGCAGTTCTTC. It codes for CASSFLGGPGGNEQFF.

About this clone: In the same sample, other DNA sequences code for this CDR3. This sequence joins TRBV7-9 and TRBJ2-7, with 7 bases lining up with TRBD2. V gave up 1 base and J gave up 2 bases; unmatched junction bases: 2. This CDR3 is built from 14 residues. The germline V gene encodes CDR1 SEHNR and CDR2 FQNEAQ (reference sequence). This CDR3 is CASSLGLAAYEQYF. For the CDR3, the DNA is TGTGCCAGCAGCTTAGGACTAGCCGCCTACGAGCAGTACTTC.

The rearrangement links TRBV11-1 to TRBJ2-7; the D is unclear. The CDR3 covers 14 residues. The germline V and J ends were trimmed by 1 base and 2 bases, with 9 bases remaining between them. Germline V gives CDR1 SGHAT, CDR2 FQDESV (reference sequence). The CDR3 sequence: CASSLELGTYEQYF. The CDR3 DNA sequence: TGTGCCAGCAGCTTAGAACTGGGCACCTACGAGCAGTACTTC.

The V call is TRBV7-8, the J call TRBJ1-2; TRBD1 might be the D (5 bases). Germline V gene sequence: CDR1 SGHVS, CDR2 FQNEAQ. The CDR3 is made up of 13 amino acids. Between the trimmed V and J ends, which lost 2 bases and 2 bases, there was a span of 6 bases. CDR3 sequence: CASSLQGNYGYTF. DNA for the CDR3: TGTGCCAGCAGCTTACAGGGAAACTATGGCTACACCTTC.

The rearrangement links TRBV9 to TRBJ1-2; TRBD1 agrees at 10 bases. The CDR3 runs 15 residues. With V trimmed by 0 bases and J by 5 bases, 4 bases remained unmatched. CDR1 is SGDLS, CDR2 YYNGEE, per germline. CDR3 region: CASSVGDRGQYGYTF. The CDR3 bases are TGTGCCAGCAGCGTAGGGGACAGGGGACAATATGGCTACACCTTC. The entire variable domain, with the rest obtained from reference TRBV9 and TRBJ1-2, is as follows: DSGVTQTPKHLITATGQRVTLRCSPRSGDLSVYWYQQSLDQGLQFLIQYYNGEERAKGNILERFSAQQFPDLHSELNLSSLELGDSALYFCASSVGDRGQYGYTFGSGTRLTVV.

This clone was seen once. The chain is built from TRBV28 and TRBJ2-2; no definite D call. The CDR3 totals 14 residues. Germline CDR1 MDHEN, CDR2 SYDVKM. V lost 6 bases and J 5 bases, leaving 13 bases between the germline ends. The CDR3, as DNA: TGTGCCAGCAGCGTCGCGGTGCGGACCGGGGAGCTGTTTTTT. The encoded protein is CASSVAVRTGELFF.

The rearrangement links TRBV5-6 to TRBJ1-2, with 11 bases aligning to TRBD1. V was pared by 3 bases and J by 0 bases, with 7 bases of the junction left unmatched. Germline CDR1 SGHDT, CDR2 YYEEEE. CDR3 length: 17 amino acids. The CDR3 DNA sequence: TGTGCCAGCAGCTCTATGGGACAGGGGGTAGCTAACTATGGCTACACCTTC. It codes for CASSSMGQGVANYGYTF.

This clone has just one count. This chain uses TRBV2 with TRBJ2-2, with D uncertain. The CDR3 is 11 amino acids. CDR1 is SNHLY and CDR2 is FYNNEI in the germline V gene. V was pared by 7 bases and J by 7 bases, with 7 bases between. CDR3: CASTQNGELFF. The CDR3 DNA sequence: TGTGCCAGCACTCAGAACGGGGAGCTGTTTTTT.

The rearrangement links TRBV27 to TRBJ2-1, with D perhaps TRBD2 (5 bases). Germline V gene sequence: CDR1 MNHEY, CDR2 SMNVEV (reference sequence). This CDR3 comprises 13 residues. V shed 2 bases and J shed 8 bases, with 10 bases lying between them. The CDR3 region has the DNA TGTGCCAGCAGTTTACGAGGGCCCGATGAGCAGTTCTTC. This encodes CASSLRGPDEQFF.

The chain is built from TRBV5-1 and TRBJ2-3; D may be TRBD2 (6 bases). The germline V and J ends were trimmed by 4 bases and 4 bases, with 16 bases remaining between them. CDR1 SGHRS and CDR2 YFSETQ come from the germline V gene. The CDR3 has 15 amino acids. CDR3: CASSLGAGTADTQYF. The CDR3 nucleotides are TGCGCCAGCAGCCTAGGGGCGGGAACCGCAGATACGCAGTATTTT.

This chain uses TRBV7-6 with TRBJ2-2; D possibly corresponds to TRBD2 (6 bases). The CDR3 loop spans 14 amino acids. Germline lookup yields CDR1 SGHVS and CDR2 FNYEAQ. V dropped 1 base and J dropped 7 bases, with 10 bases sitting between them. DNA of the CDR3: TGTGCCAGCAGCTTAGGTGGGGGGTACGGGGAGCTGTTTTTT. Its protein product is CASSLGGGYGELFF.

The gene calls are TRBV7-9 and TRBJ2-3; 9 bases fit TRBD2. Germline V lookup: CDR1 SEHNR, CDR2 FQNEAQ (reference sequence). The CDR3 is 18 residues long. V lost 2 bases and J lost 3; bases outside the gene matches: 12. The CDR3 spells CASSLPTSGEGSTDTQYF. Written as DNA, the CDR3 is TGTGCCAGCAGCTTACCGACTAGCGGAGAGGGTAGTACAGATACGCAGTATTTT.